The clone carrying this T cell receptor beta chain was picked up a small number of times. The antigen is not known. MiXCR, run by TCRdb on the RT-PCR reads, gives a single entry per CDR3 protein. The table records 700,000 to 900,000 distinct CDR3 sequences, 21% of them present only once. The CDR3 spans 16 residues. J lost 7 bases, V lost 0 bases, and 6 bases had no gene match. Per the germline V gene, CDR1 is SGDLS and CDR2 is YYNGEE. This entry is derived from a study of response to subunit inactivated influenza vaccine. Study-level points and caveats: The authors offered the suggestion that each seasonal influenza vaccination recruits few new T cells.

Sample: PBMCs from blood, taken 5 days after vaccination. The clonotype was recovered from a man in his fifties who received an inactivated influenza vaccine. The J gene is TRBJ2-7, the V gene TRBV9, with 14 bases aligning to TRBD2. Written as DNA, the CDR3 is TGTGCCAGCAGCGTAGGTGAGACTAGCGGGAGGGGAGAGCAGTACTTC. It encodes CASSVGETSGRGEQYF.